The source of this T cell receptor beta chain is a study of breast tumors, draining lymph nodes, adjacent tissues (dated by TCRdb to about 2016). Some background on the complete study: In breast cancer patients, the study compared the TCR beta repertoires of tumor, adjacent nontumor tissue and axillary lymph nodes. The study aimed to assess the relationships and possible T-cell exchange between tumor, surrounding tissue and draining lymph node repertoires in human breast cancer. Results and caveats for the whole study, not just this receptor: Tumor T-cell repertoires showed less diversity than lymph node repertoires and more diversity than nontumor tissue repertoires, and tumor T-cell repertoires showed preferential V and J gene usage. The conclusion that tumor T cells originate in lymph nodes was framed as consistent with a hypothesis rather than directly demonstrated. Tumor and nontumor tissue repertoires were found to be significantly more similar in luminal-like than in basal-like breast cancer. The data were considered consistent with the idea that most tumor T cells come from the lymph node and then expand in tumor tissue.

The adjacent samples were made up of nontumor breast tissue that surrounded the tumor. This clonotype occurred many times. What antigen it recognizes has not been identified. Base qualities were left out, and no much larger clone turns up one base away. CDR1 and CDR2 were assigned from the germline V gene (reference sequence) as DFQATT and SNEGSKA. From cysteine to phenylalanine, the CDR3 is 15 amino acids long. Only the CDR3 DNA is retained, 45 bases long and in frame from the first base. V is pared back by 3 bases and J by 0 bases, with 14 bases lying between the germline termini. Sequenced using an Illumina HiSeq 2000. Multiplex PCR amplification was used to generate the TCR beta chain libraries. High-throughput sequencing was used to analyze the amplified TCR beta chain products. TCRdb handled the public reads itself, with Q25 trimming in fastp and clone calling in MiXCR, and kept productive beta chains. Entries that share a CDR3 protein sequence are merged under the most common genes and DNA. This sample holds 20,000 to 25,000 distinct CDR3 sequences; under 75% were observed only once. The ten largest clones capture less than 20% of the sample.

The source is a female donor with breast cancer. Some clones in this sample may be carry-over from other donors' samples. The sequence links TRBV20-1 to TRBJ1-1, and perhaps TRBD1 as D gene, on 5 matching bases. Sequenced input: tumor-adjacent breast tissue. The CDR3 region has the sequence CSASSLQELNTEAFF. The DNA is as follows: TGCAGTGCTAGTTCTCTACAGGAACTGAACACTGAAGCTTTCTTT.